The 13 T cell receptor beta chains below were found in one sample sequenced in a study of blood T cell repertoires in COVID-19 (dated by TCRdb to 2020 to 2022). Libraries were built with the immunoSEQ multiplex PCR assay. TCRdb obtained this table from immuneACCESS and retained in-frame rearrangements with V and J assigned. These tables miss some clones; where compared with another copy, unresolved V genes account for less than half of the shortfall, and the remainder is unexplained. The sample table lists 400,000 or so clones, 75% to 90% of them with a count of one. Approximately 1.2% of the sample belongs to the ten largest clones. The sequencing sample was made of PBMCs or T cells enriched from blood (not recorded which). These receptors were taken from a man aged 30-40 years who had recovered from COVID-19.

This clone was detected once. Other DNA sequences in the same sample also yield this CDR3. V is TRBV7-9 and J is TRBJ2-1; D is unresolved. This CDR3 region has 13 residues. The germline V gene has CDR1 SEHNR and CDR2 FQNEAQ (reference sequence). V lost 6 bases and J 0 bases, leaving 6 bases between the germline ends. CDR3 residues: CASSPSSYNEQFF. CDR3 DNA sequence: TGTGCCAGCAGTCCCAGCTCCTACAATGAGCAGTTCTTC.

This rearrangement joins TRBV28 to TRBJ2-1, with 12 positions matching TRBD2. CDR1 is MDHEN and CDR2 is SYDVKM in the germline V gene. The CDR3 contains 16 residues. J gave up 4 bases and V 5 bases, and 6 bases lay outside the gene matches. Here the CDR3 reads CASSTSGTSGYNEQFF. The DNA of the CDR3 is TGTGCCAGCAGTACCTCCGGGACTAGCGGGTACAATGAGCAGTTCTTC.

The table lists this clone with a few counts. V is TRBV3-1 (or the pseudogene TRBV3-2) and J is TRBJ2-2; 7 nucleotides match TRBD2. This CDR3 has 16 amino acids. V lost 0 bases to trimming and J lost 3 bases; unmatched junction nucleotides: 4. CDR1 is LGHDT, CDR2 YNNKEL, per germline (reference sequence). The CDR3 nucleotides are TGTGCCAGCAGCCAAGAAGGTGCGGGGGACACCGGGGAGCTGTTTTTT. It is translated as CASSQEGAGDTGELFF.

Written as DNA, the CDR3 is TGTGCCAGCAGCCGTGACAGCTCTGGGGCCAACGTCCTGACTTTC. Amino acid sequence: CASSRDSSGANVLTF. This chain links TRBV3-1 (or the pseudogene TRBV3-2) with TRBJ2-6, with TRBD1 as a possible D gene (5 bases). The CDR3 covers 15 residues. The V and J ends lost 4 bases and 0 bases respectively, with 7 bases between them. Germline V gives CDR1 LGHDT, CDR2 YNNKEL (reference sequence).

This clone was seen a few times. The chain is built from TRBV9 and TRBJ2-3, with D perhaps matching TRBD2 (6 bases). The V gene lost 3 bases and the J gene lost 4 bases, with 15 bases spanning the gap. The CDR3 covers 15 residues. Germline values: CDR1 SGDLS, CDR2 YYNGEE. The CDR3 bases are TGTGCCAGCAGCGAAGACGGGAGTTACCCAGATACGCAGTATTTT. Protein: CASSEDGSYPDTQYF.

The CDR3 DNA follows: TGTGCCACCAGTGATTTGAAGACTTCTAGCACAGATACGCAGTATTTT. Translating it yields CATSDLKTSSTDTQYF. The genes are TRBV24-1 and TRBJ2-3; D is uncertain. CDR1 is KGHDR, CDR2 SFDVKD, per germline. Trimming stripped 0 bases from V and 0 bases from J, with 9 bases between. The CDR3 is made up of 16 amino acids.

The chain couples TRBV7-9 to TRBJ1-2, with 12 bases that match TRBD1. The V gene's germline CDR1 is SEHNR and CDR2 FQNEAQ (reference sequence). This CDR3 is built from 15 residues. J lost 7 bases, V lost 5 bases, and 8 bases had no gene match. In DNA, the CDR3 is TGTGCCAGCAGCCTAGGGACAGGGGGCATTGGTGGCTACACCTTC. Translating it yields CASSLGTGGIGGYTF. The complete variable domain, with remaining parts taken from reference TRBV7-9 and TRBJ1-2, reads DTGVSQNPRHKITKRGQNVTFRCDPISEHNRLYWYRQTLGQGPEFLTYFQNEAQLEKSRLLSDRFSAERPKGSFSTLEIQRTEQGDSAMYLCASSLGTGGIGGYTFGSGTRLTVV.

The rearrangement uses TRBV12-3 or TRBV12-4 and TRBJ2-3, with D unclear. V dropped 3 bases and J dropped 8 bases, with 9 bases sitting between them. CDR3 length: 12 residues. The CDR3 region is CASSFLHGTQYF. The CDR3 DNA reads TGTGCCAGCAGTTTCTTACATGGTACGCAGTATTTT.

This clone was counted once. The J gene is TRBJ1-3, the V gene TRBV15; 12 nucleotides match TRBD1. This CDR3 region has 16 residues. The V gene's germline CDR1 is LNHNV and CDR2 YYDKDF (reference sequence). The V and J ends lost 3 bases and 3 bases, in that order; junction bases with no gene match: 3. The CDR3 DNA reads TGTGCCACCAGCAGGGGACAGGGGGCCGTTGGAAACACCATATATTTT. Its protein product is CATSRGQGAVGNTIYF.

The gene calls are TRBV27 and TRBJ1-5; no clear D gene. The CDR3 covers 13 residues. From germline, CDR1 is MNHEY and CDR2 SMNVEV (reference sequence). V was cut by 6 bases and J by 6 bases, with 12 bases left in between. CDR3: CASSRLTGQPQHF. DNA for the CDR3: TGTGCCAGCAGCCGATTAACGGGTCAGCCCCAGCATTTT.

The V and J genes are TRBV7-9 and TRBJ2-3; 8 nucleotides align to TRBD1. Germline CDR1 reads SEHNR; CDR2 reads FQNEAQ (reference sequence). Trimming took 5 bases from V and 6 from J; bases not matched to a gene: 16. The CDR3 length is 17 residues. CDR3 protein: CASSPWTGQPRADTQYF. In DNA, the CDR3 is TGTGCCAGCAGCCCATGGACAGGGCAGCCGAGGGCGGATACGCAGTATTTT.

The chain recombines TRBV10-3 with TRBJ1-3, with 7 bases identical to TRBD1. V lost 6 bases to trimming and J lost 3 bases; unmatched junction nucleotides: 5. This CDR3 is 14 amino acids long. CDR1 is ENHRY, CDR2 SYGVKD, per germline. In nucleotides, the CDR3 is TGTGCCATCAGGGCCGGGACAGATGGAAACACCATATATTTT. It encodes CAIRAGTDGNTIYF.

The chain is built from TRBV18 and TRBJ2-2, with TRBD2 identical over 7 bases. The V segment lost 3 bases and the J segment 5 bases; nucleotides outside the gene matches: 6. CDR3 length: 15 amino acids. Germline V gene sequence: CDR1 KGHSH, CDR2 LQKENI. The DNA for the CDR3 is TGTGCCAGCTCACCGGGGCGGGAGAGGACCGGGGAGCTGTTTTTT. It translates to CASSPGRERTGELFF. Filled out from reference TRBV18 and TRBJ2-2, the complete variable domain reads NAGVMQNPRHLVRRRGQEARLRCSPMKGHSHVYWYRQLPEEGLKFMVYLQKENIIDESGMPKERFSAEFPKEGPSILRIQQVVRGDSAAYFCASSPGRERTGELFFGEGSRLTVL.